This TCR beta chain came from a study of blood T cell repertoires in COVID-19. The CDR3 covers 15 residues. The ends lost 4 bases at V and 6 bases at J; junction bases unmatched: 5. Looked up from germline, CDR1 is SGHVS and CDR2 is FQNEAQ. Per the original methods: Quantification of nucleated cells was approximated via reference gene primer amplification. Assay used: immunoSEQ multiplex PCR; TCRdb lists only in-frame clones, some missing. The V and J calls and the clone size are those of that table, but D and trimming were determined from the DNA. The sample records approximately 120,000 clones, 70% to 75% being singletons.

The chain couples TRBV7-8 to TRBJ1-5, with 11 bases fitting TRBD1. Input material: peripheral blood. The TCR comes from an elderly man with COVID-19, enrolled during active disease. Here the CDR3 reads CASSSRTGGFQPQHF. In DNA form, the CDR3 reads TGTGCCAGCAGCTCTCGGACAGGGGGCTTTCAGCCCCAGCATTTT.